The 18 T cell receptor beta chains below were found in one sample sequenced in a study of T cells after yellow fever vaccination. A single record per CDR3 protein comes from TCRdb applying MiXCR to the 5' RACE reads. Of 250,000 to 400,000 distinct CDR3 sequences in the sample, around 4.4% were seen once. The sequenced sample was PBMCs, obtained 15 days after the yellow fever booster vaccination. All receptors come from a man between 18 and 29 years old who received the YFV17D yellow fever vaccine.

This chain joins TRBV6-6 and TRBJ2-7; 9 bases map to TRBD1. CDR1 is MNHNY, CDR2 SVGAGI, per germline (reference sequence). The junction had 10 bases not matched to a gene; V was cut back by 7 bases and J by 6 bases. The CDR3 has 14 residues. Here the CDR3 reads CASMPGQGEPEQYF. The CDR3 DNA reads as TGTGCCAGCATGCCGGGACAGGGTGAGCCCGAGCAGTACTTC.

This clonotype was found many times. The genes are TRBV6-1 and TRBJ2-2; possible D gene TRBD2, 6 bases. This CDR3 has 15 residues. The ends were cut back, 4 bases at V and 6 bases at J, with 15 bases in the middle. Germline V gene data show CDR1 as MNHNS and CDR2 as SASEGT. CDR3 protein: CASSGSKWGAGELFF. As DNA, the CDR3 is TGTGCCAGCAGTGGTTCCAAGTGGGGGGCCGGGGAGCTGTTTTTT.

This clonotype was observed a few times. This sequence joins TRBV3-1 and TRBJ1-1, with a tentative D call TRBD1 (5 bases). This CDR3 comprises 13 residues. Between the trimmed V and J ends, which lost 0 bases and 11 bases, there was a span of 13 bases. Germline CDR1 and CDR2: LGHDT and YNNKEL (reference sequence). This chain's CDR3 is CASSQEGGETAFF. CDR3 nucleotides: TGTGCCAGCAGCCAAGAGGGGGGGGAGACGGCTTTCTTT. Variable domain in full (rest from reference TRBV3-1 and TRBJ1-1): DTAVSQTPKYLVTQMGNDKSIKCEQNLGHDTMYWYKQDSKKFLKIMFSYNNKELIINETVPNRFSPKSPDKAHLNLHINSLELGDSAVYFCASSQEGGETAFFGQGTRLTVV.

The table lists this clonotype with a few counts. The chain employs TRBV5-5 and TRBJ2-4; D possibly corresponds to TRBD2 (5 bases). The CDR3 length is 16 residues. From germline, CDR1 is SGHKS and CDR2 YYEKEE (reference sequence). V was pared by 0 bases and J by 3 bases, with 13 bases between. CDR3 DNA sequence: TGTGCCAGCAGCTTGGGGCGGGTAACGTACAAAAACATTCAGTACTTC. This encodes CASSLGRVTYKNIQYF.

In its sample, this clonotype was seen a few times. This chain connects TRBV11-1 to TRBJ2-7; D possibly uses TRBD1 or TRBD2 (5 bases each). The CDR3 has 14 residues. V was clipped by 5 bases and J by 2 bases, with 13 bases between them. Germline V CDR1 and CDR2: SGHAT, FQDESV (reference sequence). The CDR3 protein is CASSLGVAPYEQYV. The CDR3, as DNA: TGTGCCAGCAGCCTGGGGGTTGCCCCCTACGAGCAGTACGTC.

This clonotype came up many times. The J gene is TRBJ1-5, the V gene TRBV5-5; D uncertain. Germline lookup yields CDR1 SGHKS and CDR2 YYEKEE (reference sequence). V was cut by 4 bases and J by 0 bases, with 11 bases left in between. This CDR3 comprises 15 residues. The CDR3 region is CASSPELYSNQPQHF. CDR3 DNA: TGTGCCAGCAGCCCGGAACTATATAGCAATCAGCCCCAGCATTTT.

This clonotype was seen repeatedly, ten times or more. The CDR3 loop is CASSRQGAYSNQPQHF. The CDR3 nucleotides read TGCGCCAGCAGCCGACAGGGGGCTTATAGCAATCAGCCCCAGCATTTT. J is TRBJ1-5 and V is TRBV4-1; 10 nucleotides match TRBD1. This CDR3 has 16 residues. The germline gives CDR1 MGHRA, CDR2 YSYEKL. Trimming took 4 bases from V and 0 from J; bases not matched to a gene: 3.

This clonotype was observed a few times. V usage is TRBV6-2 or TRBV6-3 and J usage is TRBJ2-1; 8 bases are shared with TRBD2. The V and J ends lost 10 bases and 4 bases, in that order; junction bases with no gene match: 6. The CDR3 consists of 13 residues. Germline V gene data show CDR1 as MNHEY and CDR2 as SVGEGT. The CDR3 region has the DNA TGTGCCACCCATGCTAGCGGGTACAATGAGCAGTTCTTC. Translating it yields CATHASGYNEQFF.

This clonotype was observed a few times. The chain links TRBV6-6 to TRBJ1-1; D unresolved. V dropped 2 bases and J dropped 10 bases, with 17 bases sitting between them. CDR3 length: 14 amino acids. The germline gives CDR1 MNHNY, CDR2 SVGAGI (reference sequence). This CDR3 is CASSYGRIPEGAFF. As DNA, the CDR3 is TGTGCCAGCAGTTACGGCAGGATCCCTGAGGGAGCTTTCTTT.

V gene TRBV5-8 combines with J gene TRBJ1-2; unclear D gene. CDR1 is SGHTS, CDR2 YDEGEE, per germline. The CDR3 runs 14 residues. V shed 2 bases and J shed 3 bases, with 11 bases lying between them. CDR3 DNA: TGTGCCAGCAGCTTCGGGGTTTATGACTATGGCTACACCTTC. This gives the protein CASSFGVYDYGYTF.

In this sample, this clonotype turned up a few times. This chain connects TRBV2 to TRBJ1-6; the D is unclear. The ends were cut back, 4 bases at V and 9 bases at J, with 4 bases in the middle. The CDR3 totals 11 residues. CDR1 and CDR2 from the germline V gene are SNHLY and FYNNEI. This CDR3 is CASSALSPLHF. DNA of the CDR3: TGTGCCAGCAGTGCCCTTTCACCCCTCCACTTT.

This clonotype was observed many times. The chain is built from TRBV2 and TRBJ1-2; D perhaps matches TRBD1 (5 bases). Germline-derived CDR1 and CDR2 are SNHLY and FYNNEI. This CDR3 has 13 residues. Trimming took 6 bases from V and 1 from J, leaving 9 bases between them. The CDR3: CASSGTDNYGYTF. In DNA form, the CDR3 reads TGTGCCAGCAGCGGGACGGATAACTATGGCTACACCTTC.

This clonotype occurred many times. This sequence joins TRBV5-1 and TRBJ2-5; D unclear. The V end lost 2 bases, the J end lost 5 bases, and 19 bases lay between the germline ends. The CDR3 runs to 16 residues. CDR1 is SGHRS and CDR2 is YFSETQ in the germline V gene. CDR3 amino acids: CASSFKNTGRWETQYF. The CDR3 DNA is TGCGCCAGCAGCTTCAAAAACACCGGACGGTGGGAGACCCAGTACTTC.

V is TRBV6-6 and J is TRBJ2-7; D is uncertain. Germline assignment: CDR1 MNHNY and CDR2 SVGAGI (reference sequence). The CDR3 extends over 11 amino acids. The V end lost 6 bases, the J end lost 5 bases, and 8 bases lay between the germline ends. Written as DNA, the CDR3 is TGTGCCAGCAGCCGAACCAACGAGCAGTACTTC. Translation gives CASSRTNEQYF.

In this sample, this clonotype turned up many times. This chain links TRBV20-1 with TRBJ2-3, with 8 bases matching TRBD1. V shed 5 bases, J shed 4 bases, and the junction held 11 bases outside the gene matches. The CDR3 totals 15 residues. In germline, CDR1 is DFQATT, CDR2 SNEGSKA (reference sequence). CDR3 in DNA: TGCAGTGCTGGCGGACAGGGTAGGGACGCAGATACGCAGTATTTT. This gives the protein CSAGGQGRDADTQYF.

The chain has TRBV27 and TRBJ1-2; no definite D call. The CDR3 contains 12 residues. V lost 8 bases to trimming and J lost 0 bases, with 7 bases between them. The V gene's germline CDR1 is MNHEY and CDR2 SMNVEV (reference sequence). CDR3 loop: CASGRTNYGYTF. In DNA, the CDR3 is TGTGCCAGCGGAAGGACTAACTATGGCTACACCTTC.

Only a few counts were recorded for this clonotype. V and J are TRBV29-1 and TRBJ2-2; tentative D call: TRBD1 (6 bases). This CDR3 contains 13 residues. V lost 0 bases and J lost 7, with 9 bases in between. Per germline, CDR1 SQVTM and CDR2 ANQGSEA. The CDR3 coding sequence is TGCAGCGTTGAAGAAGGGGGATACGGGGAGCTGTTTTTT. This gives the protein CSVEEGGYGELFF.

This chain connects TRBV2 to TRBJ2-4, with D possibly TRBD1 on 6 matching bases. Germline V gene data show CDR1 as SNHLY and CDR2 as FYNNEI. The V gene lost 6 bases and the J gene lost 5 bases, with 14 bases spanning the gap. The CDR3 is made up of 14 amino acids. The CDR3 nucleotides are TGTGCCAGCAGATCACGGACAGCAGAAAACATTCAGTACTTC. It translates to CASRSRTAENIQYF.